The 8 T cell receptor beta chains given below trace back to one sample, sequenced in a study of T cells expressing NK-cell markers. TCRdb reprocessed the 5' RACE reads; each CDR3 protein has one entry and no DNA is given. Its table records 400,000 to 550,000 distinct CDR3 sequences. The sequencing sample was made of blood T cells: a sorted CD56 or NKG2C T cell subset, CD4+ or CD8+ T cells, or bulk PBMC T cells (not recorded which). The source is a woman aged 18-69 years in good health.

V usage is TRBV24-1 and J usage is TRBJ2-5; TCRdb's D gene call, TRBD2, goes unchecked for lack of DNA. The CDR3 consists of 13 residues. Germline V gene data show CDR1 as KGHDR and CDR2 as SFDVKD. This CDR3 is CATPSCGRETQYF.

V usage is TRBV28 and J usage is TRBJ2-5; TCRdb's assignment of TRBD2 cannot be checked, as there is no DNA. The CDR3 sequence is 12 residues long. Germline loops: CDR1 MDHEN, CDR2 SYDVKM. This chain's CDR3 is CATQGSQETQYF.

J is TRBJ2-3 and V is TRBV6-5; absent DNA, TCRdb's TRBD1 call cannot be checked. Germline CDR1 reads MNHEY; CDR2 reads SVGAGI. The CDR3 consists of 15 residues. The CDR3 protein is CASSYDRVETDTQYF.

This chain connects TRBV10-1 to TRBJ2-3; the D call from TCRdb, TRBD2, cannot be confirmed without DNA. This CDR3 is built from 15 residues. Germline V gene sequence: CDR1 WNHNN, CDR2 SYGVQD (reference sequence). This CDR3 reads CASSEFSGGTDTQYF.

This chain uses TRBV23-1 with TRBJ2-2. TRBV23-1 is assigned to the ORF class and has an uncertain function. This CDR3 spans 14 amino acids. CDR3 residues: CASSPGNLGGELFF.

The CDR3 sequence is CATTGGAVNEQFF. V usage is TRBV6-1 and J usage is TRBJ2-1; TCRdb calls TRBD2, which cannot be checked without DNA. Germline CDR1 is MNHNS and CDR2 is SASEGT. This CDR3 region has 13 residues.

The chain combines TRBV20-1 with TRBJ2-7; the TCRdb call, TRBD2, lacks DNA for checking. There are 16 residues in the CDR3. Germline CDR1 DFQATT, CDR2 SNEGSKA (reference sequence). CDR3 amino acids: CSARDRTPSALYEQYF.

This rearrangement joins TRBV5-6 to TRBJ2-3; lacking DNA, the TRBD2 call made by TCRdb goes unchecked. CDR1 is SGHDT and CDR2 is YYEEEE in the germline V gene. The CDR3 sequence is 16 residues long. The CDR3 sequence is CASSLMSGVQTDTQYF.